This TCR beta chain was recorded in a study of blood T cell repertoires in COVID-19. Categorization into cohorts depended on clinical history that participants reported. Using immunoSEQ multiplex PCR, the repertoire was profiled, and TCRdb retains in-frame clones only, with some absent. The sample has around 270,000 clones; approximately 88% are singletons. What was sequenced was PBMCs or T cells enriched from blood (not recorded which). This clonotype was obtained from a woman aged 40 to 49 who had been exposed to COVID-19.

The CDR3 reads CASSFLKNTEAFF. CDR3 in DNA: TGTGCCAGCAGCTTTTTAAAGAACACTGAAGCTTTCTTT. The V and J genes are TRBV28 and TRBJ1-1; D ambiguous. There are 13 residues in the CDR3. Germline CDR1 reads MDHEN; CDR2 reads SYDVKM. V was trimmed by 6 bases and J by 1 base, leaving 9 bases between them.